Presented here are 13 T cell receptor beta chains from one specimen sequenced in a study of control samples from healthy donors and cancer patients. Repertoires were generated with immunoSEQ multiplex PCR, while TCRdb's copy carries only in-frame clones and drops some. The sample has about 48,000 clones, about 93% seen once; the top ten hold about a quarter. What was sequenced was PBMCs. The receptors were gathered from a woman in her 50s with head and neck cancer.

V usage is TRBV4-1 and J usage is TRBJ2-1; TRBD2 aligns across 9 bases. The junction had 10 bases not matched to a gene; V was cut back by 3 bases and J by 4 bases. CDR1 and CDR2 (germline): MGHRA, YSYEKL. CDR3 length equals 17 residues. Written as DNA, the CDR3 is TGCGCCAGCAGCCAGAGAGTCCTAGCGGGGACATACAATGAGCAGTTCTTC. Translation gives CASSQRVLAGTYNEQFF.

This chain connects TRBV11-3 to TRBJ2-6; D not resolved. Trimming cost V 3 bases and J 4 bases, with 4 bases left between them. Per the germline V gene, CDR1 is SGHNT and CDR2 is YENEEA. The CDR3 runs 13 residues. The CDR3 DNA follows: TGTGCCAGCAGCTTCACAGGGGCCAACGTCCTGACTTTC. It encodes CASSFTGANVLTF.

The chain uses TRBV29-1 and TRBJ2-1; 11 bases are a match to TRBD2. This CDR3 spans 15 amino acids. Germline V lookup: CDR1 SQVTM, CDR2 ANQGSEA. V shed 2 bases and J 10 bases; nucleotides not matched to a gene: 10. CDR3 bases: TGCAGCGTTGAAAAGCTAGCGGGAGGCGGGGGGGAGCAGTTCTTC. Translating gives CSVEKLAGGGGEQFF.

The CDR3 bases are TGTGCCAGCAGCACCCACCGACAGACTGAAGGTGGCTACACCTTC. Its translation: CASSTHRQTEGGYTF. V is TRBV7-9 and J is TRBJ1-2, with D possibly TRBD1 on 5 matching bases. Trimming cost V 5 bases and J 7 bases, with 20 bases left between them. CDR3 length: 15 residues. Germline V gives CDR1 SEHNR, CDR2 FQNEAQ (reference sequence).

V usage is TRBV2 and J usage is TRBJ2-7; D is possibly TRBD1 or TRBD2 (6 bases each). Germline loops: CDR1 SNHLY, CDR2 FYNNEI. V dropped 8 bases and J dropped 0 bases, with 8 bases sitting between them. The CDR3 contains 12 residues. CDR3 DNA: TGTGCCAGCCGGGGGCTCTCCTACGAGCAGTACTTC. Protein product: CASRGLSYEQYF.

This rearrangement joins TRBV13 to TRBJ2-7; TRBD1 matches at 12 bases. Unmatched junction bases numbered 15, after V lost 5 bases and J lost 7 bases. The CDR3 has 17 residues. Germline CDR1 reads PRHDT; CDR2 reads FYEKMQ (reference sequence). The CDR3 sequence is CASSRYFSGQGAQEQYF. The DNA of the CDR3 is TGTGCCAGCAGCCGATATTTCTCGGGACAGGGGGCCCAGGAGCAGTACTTC.

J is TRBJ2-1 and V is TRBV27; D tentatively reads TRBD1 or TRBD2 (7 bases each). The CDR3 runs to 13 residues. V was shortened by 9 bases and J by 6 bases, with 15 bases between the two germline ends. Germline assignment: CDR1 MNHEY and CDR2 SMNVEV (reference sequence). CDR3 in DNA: TGTGCCAGTATTCAGGGGGGGACCAATGAGCAGTTCTTC. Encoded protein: CASIQGGTNEQFF.

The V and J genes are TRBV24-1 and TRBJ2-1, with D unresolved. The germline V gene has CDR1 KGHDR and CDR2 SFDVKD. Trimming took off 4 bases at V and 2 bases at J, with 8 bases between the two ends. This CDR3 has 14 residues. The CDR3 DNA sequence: TGTGCCACCAGTGAACCCGGGCCCTACAATGAGCAGTTCTTC. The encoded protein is CATSEPGPYNEQFF.

The CDR3 sequence is CASSGGHYGYTF. CDR3 in DNA: TGTGCCAGCAGTGGGGGCCACTATGGCTACACCTTC. This chain connects TRBV11-2 to TRBJ1-2, with D maybe TRBD1 (6 bases). The CDR3 length is 12 residues. Germline loops: CDR1 SGHAT, CDR2 FQNNGV. Trimming shortened V by 6 bases and J by 3 bases, and 8 bases separated the two germline ends.

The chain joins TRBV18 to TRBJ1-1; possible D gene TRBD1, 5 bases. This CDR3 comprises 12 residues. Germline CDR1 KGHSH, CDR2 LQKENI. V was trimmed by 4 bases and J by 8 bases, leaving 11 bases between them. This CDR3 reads CASSQGTGEAFF. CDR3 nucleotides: TGTGCCAGCTCACAGGGAACAGGAGAAGCTTTCTTT.

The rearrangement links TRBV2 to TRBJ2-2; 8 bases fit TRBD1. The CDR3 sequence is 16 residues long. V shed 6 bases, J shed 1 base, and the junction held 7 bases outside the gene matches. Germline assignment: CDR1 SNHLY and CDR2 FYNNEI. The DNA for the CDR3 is TGTGCCAGCAGGGGAGGACAGGGCCGGAACACCGGGGAGCTGTTTTTT. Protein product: CASRGGQGRNTGELFF.

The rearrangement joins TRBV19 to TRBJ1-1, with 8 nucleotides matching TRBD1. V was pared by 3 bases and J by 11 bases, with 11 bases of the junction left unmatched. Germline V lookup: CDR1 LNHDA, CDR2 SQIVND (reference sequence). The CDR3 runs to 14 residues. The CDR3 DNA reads TGTGCCAGTAGTATGGAAGACAGGGGCCGAAGGGCTTTCTTT. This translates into CASSMEDRGRRAFF.

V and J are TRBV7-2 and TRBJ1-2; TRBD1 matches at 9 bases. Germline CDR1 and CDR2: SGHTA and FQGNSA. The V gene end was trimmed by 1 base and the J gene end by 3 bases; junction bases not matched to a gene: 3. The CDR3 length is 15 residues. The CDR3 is CASSLGGTGYYGYTF. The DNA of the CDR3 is TGTGCCAGCAGCTTAGGAGGGACAGGGTACTATGGCTACACCTTC.